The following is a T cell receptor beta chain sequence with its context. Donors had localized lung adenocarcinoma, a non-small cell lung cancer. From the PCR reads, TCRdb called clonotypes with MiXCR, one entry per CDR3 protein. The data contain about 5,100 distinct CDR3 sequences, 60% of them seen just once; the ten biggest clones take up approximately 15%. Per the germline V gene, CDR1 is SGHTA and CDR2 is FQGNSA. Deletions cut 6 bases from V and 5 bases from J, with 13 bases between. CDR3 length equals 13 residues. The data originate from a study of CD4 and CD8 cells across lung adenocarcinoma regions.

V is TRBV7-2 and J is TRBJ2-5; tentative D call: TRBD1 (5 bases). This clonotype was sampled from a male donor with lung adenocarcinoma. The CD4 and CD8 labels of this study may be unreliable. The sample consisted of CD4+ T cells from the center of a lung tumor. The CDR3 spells CASSLAGWETQYF. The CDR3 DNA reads TGTGCCAGCAGTCTGGCAGGGTGGGAGACCCAGTACTTC.